These 3 T cell receptor beta chains were all obtained from the same sample, sequenced in a study of blood T cell repertoires in COVID-19. The assay was immunoSEQ multiplex PCR, and TCRdb's table has in-frame clones only and misses some. The profile shows more than 300,000 clones, approximately 90% of them singletons. Material: PBMCs or T cells enriched from blood (not recorded which). The receptors were sampled from a man between 25 and 39 years old who had recovered from COVID-19.

V gene TRBV30 combines with J gene TRBJ1-1; possibly TRBD1 for D (5 bases). This CDR3 region has 15 residues. Germline V CDR1 and CDR2: GTSNPN, SVGIG (reference sequence). V dropped 0 bases and J dropped 0 bases, with 11 bases sitting between them. The CDR3 loop is CAWSVSQDMNTEAFF. The CDR3 nucleotides are TGTGCCTGGAGTGTCTCACAGGACATGAACACTGAAGCTTTCTTT.

V usage is TRBV11-3 and J usage is TRBJ2-7; D unresolved. The CDR3 is 14 amino acids. V was clipped by 3 bases and J by 6 bases, with 15 bases between them. Per the germline V gene, CDR1 is SGHNT and CDR2 is YENEEA. The CDR3 region is CASSFLGSHPEQYF. CDR3 bases: TGTGCCAGCAGCTTTCTCGGGTCCCACCCCGAGCAGTACTTC.

V usage is TRBV15 and J usage is TRBJ2-1, with 7 bases identical to TRBD2. Losses at the gene ends were 6 bases for V and 1 base for J; bases not matched to a gene: 6. There are 15 residues in the CDR3. Germline CDR1 is LNHNV and CDR2 is YYDKDF (reference sequence). The DNA for the CDR3 is TGTGCCACCAGGGGGGGAGGGCCTTCCTACAATGAGCAGTTCTTC. Translating it yields CATRGGGPSYNEQFF.